The 17 T cell receptor beta chains below all came from one sample that was sequenced in a study of blood T cell repertoires in COVID-19. Assay used: immunoSEQ multiplex PCR; TCRdb lists only in-frame clones, some missing. The repertoire holds around 150,000 clones, with 65% to 85% as singletons. The sample was peripheral blood. These receptor sequences come from a woman at least 80 years old with active or convalescent COVID-19.

This chain connects TRBV7-8 to TRBJ1-3; maybe TRBD1 (5 bases). This CDR3 has 17 residues. Germline values: CDR1 SGHVS, CDR2 FQNEAQ. V was pared by 11 bases and J by 2 bases, with 25 bases between. This chain's CDR3 is CALNGREDTEPGNTIYF. CDR3 DNA sequence: TGTGCCCTAAACGGGCGAGAGGACACCGAACCTGGAAACACCATATATTTT.

The rearrangement links TRBV5-1 to TRBJ1-3; D unresolved. Trimming removed 0 bases from V and 2 bases from J, with 12 bases in between. In germline, CDR1 is SGHRS, CDR2 YFSETQ. The CDR3 consists of 16 residues. CDR3 sequence (DNA): TGCGCCAGCAGCTTGGTCGGGAGTATCGCTGGAAACACCATATATTTT. It specifies CASSLVGSIAGNTIYF.

This clone is a singleton in its sample. The V and J genes are TRBV4-1 and TRBJ1-2; D is unclear. Trimming left V 0 bases short and J 2 bases short, with 10 bases between. This CDR3 is built from 15 residues. CDR1 MGHRA and CDR2 YSYEKL come from the germline V gene. The CDR3 nucleotides read TGCGCCAGCAGCCAAGAACTGTCAACGAACTATGGCTACACCTTC. Its translation: CASSQELSTNYGYTF.

The chain recombines TRBV27 with TRBJ1-4; D might be TRBD1 (5 bases). Germline CDR1 MNHEY, CDR2 SMNVEV (reference sequence). The V end was cut by 5 bases, the J end by 3 bases, with 13 bases between. This CDR3 comprises 15 residues. CDR3 region: CASSPSRVANEKLFF. The CDR3 bases are TGTGCCAGCAGTCCTTCCAGGGTGGCTAATGAAAAACTGTTTTTT.

V is TRBV11-1 and J is TRBJ2-3; perhaps TRBD1 as D (5 bases). V was clipped by 4 bases and J by 2 bases, with 13 bases between them. CDR1 is SGHAT, CDR2 FQDESV, per germline (reference sequence). The CDR3 consists of 15 residues. The CDR3 nucleotides are TGTGCCAGCAGCTCAGACCAGGGATACACAGATACGCAGTATTTT. Protein product: CASSSDQGYTDTQYF.

J is TRBJ1-2 and V is TRBV3-1 (or the pseudogene TRBV3-2), with D perhaps matching TRBD1 (5 bases). CDR1 is LGHDT, CDR2 YNNKEL, per germline (reference sequence). The V end lost 0 bases, the J end lost 5 bases, and 7 bases lay between the germline ends. The CDR3 runs to 13 residues. CDR3 region: CASSQEGPYGYTF. DNA for the CDR3: TGTGCCAGCAGCCAAGAGGGGCCTTATGGCTACACCTTC.

There are a few counts of this clone. The chain combines TRBV18 with TRBJ1-1; 7 bases match TRBD1. Trimming took 2 bases from V and 4 from J; bases not matched to a gene: 7. The germline V gene encodes CDR1 KGHSH and CDR2 LQKENI. This CDR3 has 15 amino acids. The CDR3 loop is CASSPETGMGTEAFF. Here the CDR3 DNA reads TGTGCCAGCTCACCAGAGACAGGGATGGGCACTGAAGCTTTCTTT.

This CDR3 reads CASSPSPPTVPDTQYF. The CDR3 DNA sequence: TGTGCCAGCAGCCCCTCCCCTCCTACGGTGCCAGATACGCAGTATTTT. The chain joins TRBV11-2 to TRBJ2-3; D is unresolved. V was shortened by 5 bases and J by 4 bases, with 19 bases between the two germline ends. Germline V gene lookup returns CDR1 SGHAT and CDR2 FQNNGV. There are 16 residues in the CDR3. Full variable domain (rest looked up from reference TRBV11-2 and TRBJ2-3): EAGVAQSPRYKIIEKRQSVAFWCNPISGHATLYWYQQILGQGPKLLIQFQNNGVVDDSQLPKDRFSAERLKGVDSTLKIQPAKLEDSAVYLCASSPSPPTVPDTQYFGPGTRLTVL.

This clone was recorded a few times. CDR3 DNA: TGTGCCAGCAGCCAGGGGGACAGGGTGTCGTCTGGCTACACCTTC. This gives the protein CASSQGDRVSSGYTF. The gene calls are TRBV3-1 (or the pseudogene TRBV3-2) and TRBJ1-2; TRBD1 matches 9 bases. The CDR3 totals 15 residues. Germline CDR1 LGHDT, CDR2 YNNKEL (reference sequence). V lost 3 bases and J lost 7; bases outside the gene matches: 9.

The chain recombines TRBV12-3 or TRBV12-4 with TRBJ1-2, with D unclear. Trimming left V 3 bases short and J 4 bases short, with 6 bases between. CDR3 length equals 12 residues. CDR3 in DNA: TGTGCCAGCAGTTTGGGCAGCTATGGCTACACCTTC. It translates to CASSLGSYGYTF.

The chain is built from TRBV4-3 and TRBJ2-3, with 7 bases fitting TRBD2. Germline CDR1 is LGHNA and CDR2 is YSLEER. This CDR3 contains 16 residues. The trim removed 0 bases at V and 2 bases at J, leaving 5 bases unmatched. The CDR3 nucleotides are TGCGCCAGCAGCCAAGATTTAGCGGGTTACACAGATACGCAGTATTTT. Translating gives CASSQDLAGYTDTQYF.

V gene TRBV5-1 combines with J gene TRBJ2-3; D is ambiguous. The CDR3 runs 14 residues. Germline V gene sequence: CDR1 SGHRS, CDR2 YFSETQ. V gave up 4 bases and J gave up 3 bases, with 12 bases separating them. The CDR3, as DNA: TGCGCCAGCAGCCCCCAACTTACGACAGATACGCAGTATTTT. Protein sequence: CASSPQLTTDTQYF.

This clone was detected only once. This chain joins TRBV7-2 and TRBJ2-1; tentatively, D is TRBD2 (7 bases). V was pared by 5 bases and J by 8 bases, with 22 bases between. The CDR3 is made up of 16 amino acids. Germline CDR1 reads SGHTA; CDR2 reads FQGNSA. The CDR3 loop reads CASSLLGGAPSHEQFF. CDR3 bases: TGTGCCAGCAGCCTCTTAGGGGGGGCTCCCTCCCATGAGCAGTTCTTC.

The V and J genes are TRBV7-2 and TRBJ2-2; unclear D gene. Germline V CDR1 and CDR2: SGHTA, FQGNSA. Trimming pared 6 bases from V and 0 bases from J, leaving 5 bases between. The CDR3 contains 13 residues. CDR3 loop: CASRPANTGELFF. CDR3 in DNA: TGTGCCAGCAGGCCAGCGAACACCGGGGAGCTGTTTTTT.

The chain has TRBV5-8 and TRBJ1-1; D remains unclear. Germline CDR1 reads SGHTS; CDR2 reads YDEGEE. This CDR3 spans 14 amino acids. V was clipped by 7 bases and J by 6 bases, with 19 bases between them. For the CDR3, the DNA is TGTGCCAGCTATTTCGACCAGATGGGAGCTGAAGCTTTCTTT. This codes for CASYFDQMGAEAFF.

V is TRBV30 and J is TRBJ2-2, with D tentatively TRBD2 (5 bases). The V end was cut by 3 bases, the J end by 2 bases, with 10 bases between. From germline, CDR1 is GTSNPN and CDR2 SVGIG (reference sequence). This CDR3 has 14 residues. In DNA form, the CDR3 reads TGTGCCTGGAGATCCGGAGGTAACACCGGGGAGCTGTTTTTT. Residues: CAWRSGGNTGELFF.

The V call is TRBV25-1, the J call TRBJ2-7, with TRBD1 matching 10 bases. Germline-derived CDR1 and CDR2 are MGHDK and SYGVNS. The trim removed 6 bases at V and 7 bases at J, leaving 6 bases unmatched. The CDR3 sequence is 13 residues long. CDR3 protein: CASSGTGVGEQYF. DNA of the CDR3: TGTGCCAGCAGCGGGACAGGGGTTGGGGAGCAGTACTTC.